Shown below are 13 T cell receptor beta chains from a single sample sequenced in a study of blood T cell repertoires in COVID-19. TCRdb keeps only in-frame clones here, not all; method: immunoSEQ multiplex PCR. The repertoire holds over 15,000 clones, with roughly 89% as singletons. The sample was peripheral blood. These TCRs come from a man between 60 and 75 years old with acute or convalescent COVID-19.

CDR3 sequence reads: CASTSGTDTQYF. CDR3 nucleotide sequence: TGTGCCAGCACTAGCGGCACAGATACGCAGTATTTT. The chain combines TRBV19 with TRBJ2-3, with 7 bases that match TRBD2. V lost 9 bases and J lost 1; bases outside the gene matches: 1. The CDR3 spans 12 residues. The germline V gene has CDR1 LNHDA and CDR2 SQIVND (reference sequence).

The V and J genes are TRBV14 and TRBJ2-3; D remains ambiguous. This CDR3 contains 11 residues. The V gene lost 5 bases and the J gene lost 3 bases, with 3 bases spanning the gap. Looked up from germline, CDR1 is SGHDN and CDR2 is FVKESK. The CDR3 protein is CASSYTDTQYF. As DNA, the CDR3 is TGTGCCAGCAGCTATACAGATACGCAGTATTTT.

The chain employs TRBV6-5 and TRBJ2-1; D is perhaps TRBD1 (6 bases). The germline V gene encodes CDR1 MNHEY and CDR2 SVGAGI. Deletions cut 0 bases from V and 1 base from J, with 7 bases between. This CDR3 has 15 amino acids. The CDR3 DNA reads as TGTGCCAGCAGTTACTCGACAGGTTCCTACAATGAGCAGTTCTTC. It translates to CASSYSTGSYNEQFF.

V is TRBV11-2 and J is TRBJ2-7; a weak D match, TRBD1 (5 bases). V lost 3 bases and J lost 6, with 9 bases in between. Germline V gives CDR1 SGHAT, CDR2 FQNNGV. The CDR3 sequence is 12 residues long. This chain's CDR3 is CASSFTGFEQYF. CDR3 nucleotide sequence: TGTGCCAGCAGCTTCACAGGTTTCGAGCAGTACTTC.

The chain joins TRBV5-6 to TRBJ2-7, with 8 bases fitting TRBD2. V dropped 2 bases and J dropped 2; count of bases not matched to a gene: 3. Germline V gene sequence: CDR1 SGHDT, CDR2 YYEEEE. There are 14 residues in the CDR3. The CDR3 DNA is TGTGCCAGCAGCTTCCCGGGACTAGCCTACGAGCAGTACTTC. It translates to CASSFPGLAYEQYF.

This clone was detected a few times. J is TRBJ2-3 and V is TRBV19, with 12 bases identical to TRBD2. Germline V gene data show CDR1 as LNHDA and CDR2 as SQIVND (reference sequence). This CDR3 is built from 14 residues. Trimming at V came to 8 bases and at J to 6 bases, leaving 6 bases not matched to a gene. The CDR3 loop reads CASRTSGDVDTQYF. CDR3 sequence (DNA): TGTGCCAGTCGGACTAGCGGGGATGTGGATACGCAGTATTTT.

The sample holds one count of this clone. The V gene is TRBV5-6, the J gene TRBJ1-2; no clear D gene. V lost 0 bases to trimming and J lost 4 bases, with 16 bases between them. CDR1 is SGHDT, CDR2 YYEEEE, per germline. The CDR3 is 16 amino acids. DNA for the CDR3: TGTGCCAGCAGCTTGGCCGTGACACAACAACCCTATGGCTACACCTTC. Protein: CASSLAVTQQPYGYTF.

This clone was seen a single time. The chain has TRBV24-1 and TRBJ2-1, with 10 positions matching TRBD2. CDR1 KGHDR and CDR2 SFDVKD come from the germline V gene. V was pared by 3 bases and J by 8 bases, with 18 bases of the junction left unmatched. CDR3 length: 19 residues. The CDR3 bases are TGTGCCACCAGTGATCAAATAGATCCCCAGCGGGGGGGCCGCGATGAGCAGTTCTTC. Protein sequence: CATSDQIDPQRGGRDEQFF.

This clone is medium-sized in the sample. The J gene is TRBJ2-3, the V gene TRBV6-5, with D possibly TRBD2 on 6 matching bases. CDR1 MNHEY and CDR2 SVGAGI come from the germline V gene. This CDR3 spans 14 amino acids. Between the trimmed V and J ends, which lost 2 bases and 0 bases, there was a span of 6 bases. Here the CDR3 DNA reads TGTGCCAGCAGTTACGCGGGGAGCACAGATACGCAGTATTTT. Translated: CASSYAGSTDTQYF.

The J gene is TRBJ2-5, the V gene TRBV28, with 9 bases identical to TRBD1. CDR3 length: 14 residues. Germline assignment: CDR1 MDHEN and CDR2 SYDVKM. V was pared by 6 bases and J by 6 bases, with 8 bases of the junction left unmatched. The CDR3 reads CASSPGTGTKTQYF. As DNA, the CDR3 is TGTGCCAGCAGCCCCGGGACAGGGACTAAGACCCAGTACTTC.

This chain connects TRBV27 to TRBJ1-5; D unresolved. Germline CDR1 reads MNHEY; CDR2 reads SMNVEV (reference sequence). CDR3 length: 15 residues. V lost 6 bases and J lost 2, with 14 bases in between. The CDR3 protein is CASSLIYGGNQPQHF. The CDR3 coding sequence is TGTGCCAGCAGCCTTATTTATGGAGGCAATCAGCCCCAGCATTTT.

The chain links TRBV7-6 to TRBJ2-2; tentatively, D is TRBD1 (5 bases). This CDR3 region has 14 residues. V gave up 5 bases and J gave up 7 bases, with 14 bases separating them. Germline assignment: CDR1 SGHVS and CDR2 FNYEAQ. The CDR3 DNA sequence: TGTGCCAGCAGCGGGGATGCAGGGATCGGGGAGCTGTTTTTT. Translation: CASSGDAGIGELFF. Together with reference TRBV7-6 and TRBJ2-2, the CDR3 gives the full variable domain: GAGVSQSPRYKVTKRGQDVALRCDPISGHVSLYWYRQALGQGPEFLTYFNYEAQQDKSGLPNDRFSAERPEGSISTLTIQRTEQRDSAMYRCASSGDAGIGELFFGEGSRLTVL.

The chain links TRBV3-1 (or the pseudogene TRBV3-2) to TRBJ1-2; 7 bases fit TRBD1. With V trimmed by 1 base and J by 0 bases, 11 bases remained unmatched. The CDR3 sequence is 18 residues long. CDR1 is LGHDT and CDR2 is YNNKEL in the germline V gene (reference sequence). DNA for the CDR3: TGTGCCAGCAGCCAAGGTGGGGGGACAGCGCTTTCTAACTATGGCTACACCTTC. The encoded protein is CASSQGGGTALSNYGYTF.